The 18 T cell receptor beta chains in this list originate from one sample, sequenced in a study of T cells after yellow fever vaccination. TCRdb ran MiXCR on the 5' RACE reads and lists one entry per CDR3 protein. Of about 320,000 distinct CDR3 sequences detected, around 4.5% appear once; the ten largest clones hold around 19%. The sequences come from PBMCs, collected 15 days after the yellow fever booster vaccination. The origin of the receptors is a young man who received the YFV17D yellow fever vaccine.

This clonotype showed up just a few times. The rearrangement uses TRBV6-1 and TRBJ1-6; no firm D call. V lost 4 bases, J lost 8 bases, and 9 bases lay in between. CDR1 and CDR2 from the germline V gene are MNHNS and SASEGT. The CDR3 is 13 residues long. CDR3 sequence reads: CASSGAADSPLHF. CDR3 nucleotide sequence: TGTGCCAGCAGTGGGGCAGCAGATTCACCCCTCCACTTT.

The table lists this clonotype with many counts. The chain links TRBV7-2 to TRBJ2-5, with D perhaps TRBD1 (6 bases). The V end was cut by 6 bases, the J end by 3 bases, with 11 bases between. The V gene's germline CDR1 is SGHTA and CDR2 FQGNSA. CDR3 length: 13 amino acids. This CDR3 reads CASRSRTEETQYF. CDR3 DNA: TGTGCCAGCAGGTCCCGGACAGAAGAGACCCAGTACTTC.

This clonotype occurred a few times. The J gene is TRBJ1-5, the V gene TRBV6-6; 7 bases map to TRBD1. Germline-derived CDR1 and CDR2 are MNHNY and SVGAGI (reference sequence). V was pared by 11 bases and J by 3 bases, with 10 bases of the junction left unmatched. The length of the CDR3 is 14 residues. The CDR3 DNA sequence: TGTGCCGGGAGACAGACAGGGACCAATCAGCCCCAGCATTTT. Translating it yields CAGRQTGTNQPQHF.

This clonotype was observed at least ten times. This chain joins TRBV10-2 and TRBJ2-7; 10 positions match TRBD1. Germline loops: CDR1 WSHSY, CDR2 SAAADI. The J segment lost 4 bases and the V segment lost 4 bases, leaving 4 bases of the junction unmatched. The CDR3 runs 14 residues. The CDR3: CASSGGQGSYEQYV. The DNA for the CDR3 is TGCGCCAGCAGTGGGGGACAGGGGAGTTACGAGCAGTACGTC.

The CDR3, as DNA: TGCGCCAGCAGCTTGGGTCCCGGGACAGGATTGAACACTGAAGCTTTCTTT. It codes for CASSLGPGTGLNTEAFF. The chain links TRBV5-1 to TRBJ1-1; TRBD1 matches 8 bases. The CDR3 covers 17 residues. Germline CDR1 SGHRS, CDR2 YFSETQ. Trimming took 0 bases from V and 0 from J; bases not matched to a gene: 7.

The chain is built from TRBV20-1 and TRBJ1-1; D perhaps matches TRBD1 (5 bases). CDR1 and CDR2 (germline): DFQATT, SNEGSKA (reference sequence). V was pared by 2 bases and J by 1 base, with 11 bases between. The CDR3 runs 14 residues. CDR3 region: CSARRAGPNTEAFF. The CDR3 DNA sequence: TGCAGTGCTAGACGGGCAGGGCCGAACACTGAAGCTTTCTTT.

This clonotype was seen a handful of times. This chain connects TRBV24-1 to TRBJ2-2, with 12 nucleotides matching TRBD1. From germline, CDR1 is KGHDR and CDR2 SFDVKD. The trim removed 10 bases at V and 2 bases at J, leaving 7 bases unmatched. This CDR3 is 16 amino acids long. The CDR3 nucleotides are TGTGCCACTACGGGACAGGGGGCATTTAACACCGGGGAGCTGTTTTTT. Amino acids: CATTGQGAFNTGELFF.

There are many counts of this clonotype. The V call is TRBV7-9, the J call TRBJ1-3; D is undetermined. The CDR3 sequence is 13 residues long. Germline V gives CDR1 SEHNR, CDR2 FQNEAQ (reference sequence). Trimming removed 1 base from V and 5 bases from J, with 6 bases in between. CDR3 bases: TGTGCCAGCAGCTTAGAGGAAAGAAACACCATATATTTT. Its protein product is CASSLEERNTIYF. The complete variable domain, with remaining parts taken from reference TRBV7-9 and TRBJ1-3, reads DTGVSQNPRHKITKRGQNVTFRCDPISEHNRLYWYRQTLGQGPEFLTYFQNEAQLEKSRLLSDRFSAERPKGSFSTLEIQRTEQGDSAMYLCASSLEERNTIYFGEGSWLTVV.

This clonotype has more than one count but fewer than ten. The chain links TRBV6-1 to TRBJ1-6; weak D call: TRBD1 (5 bases). The CDR3 covers 15 residues. V was cut by 2 bases and J by 1 base, with 6 bases left in between. Germline V gives CDR1 MNHNS, CDR2 SASEGT. Written as DNA, the CDR3 is TGTGCCAGCAGTGAACGGGGGTCCTATAATTCACCCCTCCACTTT. This translates into CASSERGSYNSPLHF.

This clonotype was counted ten times or more. The chain has TRBV7-2 and TRBJ1-1; D gene unclear. V dropped 2 bases and J dropped 1 base, with 8 bases sitting between them. Germline V lookup: CDR1 SGHTA, CDR2 FQGNSA. This CDR3 comprises 14 residues. CDR3 nucleotide sequence: TGTGCCAGCAGCTTAAGCAACTGGAACACTGAAGCTTTCTTT. Protein: CASSLSNWNTEAFF.

The sample holds many counts of this clonotype. The V call is TRBV7-9, the J call TRBJ1-5, with 8 bases fitting TRBD1. V lost 5 bases, J lost 5 bases, and 5 bases stayed unmatched. There are 14 residues in the CDR3. Germline V gene sequence: CDR1 SEHNR, CDR2 FQNEAQ (reference sequence). In DNA form, the CDR3 reads TGTGCCAGCAGCCATACAGGGGGAGATCAGCCCCAGCATTTT. This codes for CASSHTGGDQPQHF. Using reference TRBV7-9 and TRBJ1-5 for the parts outside the CDR3, the full variable domain is DTGVSQNPRHKITKRGQNVTFRCDPISEHNRLYWYRQTLGQGPEFLTYFQNEAQLEKSRLLSDRFSAERPKGSFSTLEIQRTEQGDSAMYLCASSHTGGDQPQHFGDGTRLSIL.

This clonotype was picked up many times. The chain carries TRBV7-9 and TRBJ1-6; a weak D match, TRBD1 (5 bases). The germline CDR1 and CDR2 sequences are SEHNR and FQNEAQ (reference sequence). The V end lost 1 base, the J end lost 7 bases, and 11 bases lay between the germline ends. The CDR3 extends over 15 amino acids. CDR3 nucleotide sequence: TGTGCCAGCAGCTTAGTTGACAGCGCCAATTCACCCCTCCACTTT. This translates into CASSLVDSANSPLHF.

This clonotype was observed many times. The chain recombines TRBV28 with TRBJ2-1, with no clear D. CDR3 length equals 15 residues. Germline values: CDR1 MDHEN, CDR2 SYDVKM. Trimming left V 5 bases short and J 4 bases short, with 15 bases between. CDR3 DNA: TGTGCCAGCAGTCCAACAGCCCAGGTTTACAATGAGCAGTTCTTC. It specifies CASSPTAQVYNEQFF. The whole variable domain, filled in from reference TRBV28 and TRBJ2-1, reads DVKVTQSSRYLVKRTGEKVFLECVQDMDHENMFWYRQDPGLGLRLIYFSYDVKMKEKGDIPEGYSVSREKKERFSLILESASTNQTSMYLCASSPTAQVYNEQFFGPGTRLTVL.

In its sample, this clonotype was seen a few times. This sequence joins TRBV7-2 and TRBJ2-7; D is ambiguous. Per germline, CDR1 SGHTA and CDR2 FQGNSA. The length of the CDR3 is 12 residues. Deletions cut 5 bases from V and 2 bases from J, with 7 bases between. The CDR3 DNA follows: TGTGCCAGCAGCGCCCGCGCCTACGAGCAGTACTTC. Translated, it gives CASSARAYEQYF.

This clonotype was counted ten times or more. The chain couples TRBV5-5 to TRBJ2-2; D unclear. The V gene lost 1 base and the J gene lost 6 bases, with 7 bases spanning the gap. Germline loops: CDR1 SGHKS, CDR2 YYEKEE (reference sequence). The CDR3 covers 13 residues. The CDR3 protein is CASSLLWAGELFF. The DNA for the CDR3 is TGTGCCAGCAGCTTGCTCTGGGCCGGGGAGCTGTTTTTT.

This clonotype was counted only a few times. The CDR3 DNA reads TGTGCCACCAGCAGACGCCTGGGGGGGGGGATGGGGGAGCTGTTTTTT. It translates to CATSRRLGGGMGELFF. This sequence joins TRBV15 and TRBJ2-2; TRBD2 agrees at 7 bases. The CDR3 covers 16 residues. The ends lost 2 bases at V and 8 bases at J; junction bases unmatched: 11. Per the germline V gene, CDR1 is LNHNV and CDR2 is YYDKDF (reference sequence).

The V call is TRBV18, the J call TRBJ1-1; D call uncertain. V was clipped by 2 bases and J by 2 bases, with 6 bases between them. Germline-derived CDR1 and CDR2 are KGHSH and LQKENI. This CDR3 has 13 amino acids. In DNA, the CDR3 is TGTGCCAGCTCACCATACGGTAACACTGAAGCTTTCTTT. Translation: CASSPYGNTEAFF.

The V gene is TRBV29-1, the J gene TRBJ2-7, with TRBD1 identical over 8 bases. Germline assignment: CDR1 SQVTM and CDR2 ANQGSEA. Germline trimming cut 1 base from V and 3 bases from J; bases unmatched to any gene: 5. The CDR3 loop spans 14 amino acids. The CDR3 DNA reads as TGCAGCGTTGAAGCGAATGACAGGGGCTACGAGCAGTACTTC. Its protein is CSVEANDRGYEQYF.